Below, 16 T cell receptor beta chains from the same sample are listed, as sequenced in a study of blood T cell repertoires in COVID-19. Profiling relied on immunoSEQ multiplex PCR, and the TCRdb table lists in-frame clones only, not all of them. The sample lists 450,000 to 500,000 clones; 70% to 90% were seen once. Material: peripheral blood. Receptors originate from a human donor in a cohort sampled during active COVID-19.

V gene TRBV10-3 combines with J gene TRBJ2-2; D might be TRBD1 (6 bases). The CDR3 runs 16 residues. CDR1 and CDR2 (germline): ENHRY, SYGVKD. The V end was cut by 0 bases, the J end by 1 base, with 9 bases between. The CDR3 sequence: CAISESQGRNTGELFF. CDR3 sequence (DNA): TGTGCCATCAGTGAGTCCCAGGGGCGGAACACCGGGGAGCTGTTTTTT.

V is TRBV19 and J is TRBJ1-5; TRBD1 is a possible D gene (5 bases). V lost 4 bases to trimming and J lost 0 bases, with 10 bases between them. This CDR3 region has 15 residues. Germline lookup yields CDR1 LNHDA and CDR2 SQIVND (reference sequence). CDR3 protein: CASSRGDYSNQPQHF. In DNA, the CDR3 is TGTGCCAGTAGTAGGGGGGATTATAGCAATCAGCCCCAGCATTTT. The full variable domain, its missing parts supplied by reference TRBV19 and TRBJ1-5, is DGGITQSPKYLFRKEGQNVTLSCEQNLNHDAMYWYRQDPGQGLRLIYYSQIVNDFQKGDIAEGYSVSREKKESFPLTVTSAQKNPTAFYLCASSRGDYSNQPQHFGDGTRLSIL.

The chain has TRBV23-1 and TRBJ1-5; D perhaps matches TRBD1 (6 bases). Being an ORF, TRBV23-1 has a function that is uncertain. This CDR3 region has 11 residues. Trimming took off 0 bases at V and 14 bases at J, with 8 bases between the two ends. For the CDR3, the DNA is TGCGCCAGCAGTCAATCCTCAGGGGAGCATTTT. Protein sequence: CASSQSSGEHF.

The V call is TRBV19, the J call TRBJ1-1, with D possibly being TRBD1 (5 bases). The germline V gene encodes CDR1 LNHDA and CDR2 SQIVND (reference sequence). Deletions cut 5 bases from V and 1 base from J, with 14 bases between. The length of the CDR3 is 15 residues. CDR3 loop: CASSQTTETNTEAFF. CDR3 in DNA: TGTGCCAGTAGTCAAACGACAGAAACGAACACTGAAGCTTTCTTT.

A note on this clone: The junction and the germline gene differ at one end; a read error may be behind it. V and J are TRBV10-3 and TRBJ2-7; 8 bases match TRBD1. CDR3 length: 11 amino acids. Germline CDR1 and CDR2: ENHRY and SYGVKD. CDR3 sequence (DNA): TGCGCCATTGGACAGGGCTACGAGCAGTACTTC. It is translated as CAIGQGYEQYF.

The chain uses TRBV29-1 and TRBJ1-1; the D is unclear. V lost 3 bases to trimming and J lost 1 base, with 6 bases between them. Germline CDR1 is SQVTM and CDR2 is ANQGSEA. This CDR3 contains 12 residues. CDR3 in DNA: TGCAGCGTTGATAGAGGGAACACTGAAGCTTTCTTT. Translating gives CSVDRGNTEAFF.

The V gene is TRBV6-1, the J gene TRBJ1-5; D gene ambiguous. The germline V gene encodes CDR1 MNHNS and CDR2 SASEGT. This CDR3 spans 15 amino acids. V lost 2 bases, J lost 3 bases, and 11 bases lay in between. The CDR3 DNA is TGTGCCAGCAGTGAAAATGCACAAATCAATCAGCCCCAGCATTTT. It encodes CASSENAQINQPQHF.

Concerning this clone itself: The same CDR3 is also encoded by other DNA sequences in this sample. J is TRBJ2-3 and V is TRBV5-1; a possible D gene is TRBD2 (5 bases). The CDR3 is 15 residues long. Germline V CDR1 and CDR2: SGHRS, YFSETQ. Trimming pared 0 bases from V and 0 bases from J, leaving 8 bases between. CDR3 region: CASSLAGVSTDTQYF. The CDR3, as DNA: TGCGCCAGCAGCTTGGCCGGGGTTAGCACAGATACGCAGTATTTT. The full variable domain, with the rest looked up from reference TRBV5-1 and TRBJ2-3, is KAGVTQTPRYLIKTRGQQVTLSCSPISGHRSVSWYQQTPGQGLQFLFEYFSETQRNKGNFPGRFSGRQFSNSRSEMNVSTLELGDSALYLCASSLAGVSTDTQYFGPGTRLTVL.

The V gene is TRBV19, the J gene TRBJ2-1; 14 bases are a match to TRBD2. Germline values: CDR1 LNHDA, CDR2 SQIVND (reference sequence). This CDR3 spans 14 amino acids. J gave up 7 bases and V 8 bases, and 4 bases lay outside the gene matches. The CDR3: CASRWTSGRNEQFF. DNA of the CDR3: TGTGCCAGTCGCTGGACTAGCGGGAGGAATGAGCAGTTCTTC.

The CDR3 is CASSLRSTGLDTDTQYF. The CDR3 DNA follows: TGTGCCAGCAGCTTAAGGTCTACGGGACTCGACACAGATACGCAGTATTTT. The J gene is TRBJ2-3, the V gene TRBV7-3; the D gene is possibly TRBD2 (6 bases). Deletions cut 1 base from V and 2 bases from J, with 16 bases between. The CDR3 runs 17 residues. Germline V lookup: CDR1 SGHTA, CDR2 FQGTGA.

The CDR3 bases are TGCGCCAGCAGCTTTGGCGGGACTCAAGATACGCAGTATTTT. It translates to CASSFGGTQDTQYF. The chain uses TRBV5-1 and TRBJ2-3; possible D gene TRBD2, 6 bases. V was cut by 2 bases and J by 5 bases, with 12 bases left in between. The germline V gene encodes CDR1 SGHRS and CDR2 YFSETQ. The CDR3 is 14 amino acids.

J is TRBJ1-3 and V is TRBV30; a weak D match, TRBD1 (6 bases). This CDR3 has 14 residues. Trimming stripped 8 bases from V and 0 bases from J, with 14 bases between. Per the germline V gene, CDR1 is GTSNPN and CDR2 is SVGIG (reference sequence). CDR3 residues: CAHQGTFSGNTIYF. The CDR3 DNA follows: TGTGCCCATCAGGGGACATTCTCTGGAAACACCATATATTTT.

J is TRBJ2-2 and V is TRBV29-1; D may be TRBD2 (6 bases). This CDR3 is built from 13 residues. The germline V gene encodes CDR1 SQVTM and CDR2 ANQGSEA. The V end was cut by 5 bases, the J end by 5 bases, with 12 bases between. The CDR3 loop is CSVHRGGTGELFF. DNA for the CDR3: TGCAGCGTTCATAGAGGAGGGACCGGGGAGCTGTTTTTT.

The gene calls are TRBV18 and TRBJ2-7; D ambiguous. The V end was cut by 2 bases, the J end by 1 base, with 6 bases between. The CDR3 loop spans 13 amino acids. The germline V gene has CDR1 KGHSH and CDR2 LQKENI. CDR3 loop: CASSPTASYEQYF. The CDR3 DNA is TGTGCCAGCTCACCAACAGCTTCCTACGAGCAGTACTTC.

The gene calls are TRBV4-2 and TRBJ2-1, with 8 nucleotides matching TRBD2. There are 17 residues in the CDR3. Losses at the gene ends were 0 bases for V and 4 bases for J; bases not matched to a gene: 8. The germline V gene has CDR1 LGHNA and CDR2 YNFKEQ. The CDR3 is CASSQDTTSGVYNEQFF. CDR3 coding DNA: TGTGCCAGCAGCCAAGATACTACTAGCGGAGTGTACAATGAGCAGTTCTTC.

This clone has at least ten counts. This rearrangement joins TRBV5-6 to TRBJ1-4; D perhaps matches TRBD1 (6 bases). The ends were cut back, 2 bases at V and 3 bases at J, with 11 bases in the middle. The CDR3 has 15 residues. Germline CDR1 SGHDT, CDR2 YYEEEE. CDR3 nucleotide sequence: TGTGCCAGCAGCTTTCGGACAGACTCTAATGAAAAACTGTTTTTT. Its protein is CASSFRTDSNEKLFF.